The present TCR beta chain was sequenced within a study of blood T cell repertoires in COVID-19. Across the study: Spain, Italy and the United States supplied samples that represented acute and convalescent COVID-19. T cells, B-cell-depleted T cells, or PBMCs provided the cDNA or gDNA that served as material.

J lost 5 bases, V lost 1 base, and 9 bases had no gene match. Germline assignment: CDR1 SGHDT and CDR2 YYEEEE. The CDR3 is 17 residues long. Original analysis: Nucleated cell counts were estimated from reference gene primer amplification. Using immunoSEQ multiplex PCR, the repertoire was profiled, and TCRdb retains in-frame clones only, with some absent. The DNA gave D and trimming, while V, J and clone size come from that table. The repertoire consists of 15,000 to 20,000 clones, with roughly four fifths occurring once and the leading ten covering 11% to 15%. Material: peripheral blood. The rearrangement links TRBV5-6 to TRBJ2-3, with 11 bases fitting TRBD2. The receptor's source is a man between 40 and 49 years old with active or convalescent COVID-19. As DNA, the CDR3 is TGTGCCAGCAGCTTGAAAACTAGCGGGGGCGCGGGAGATACGCAGTATTTT. As protein: CASSLKTSGGAGDTQYF.